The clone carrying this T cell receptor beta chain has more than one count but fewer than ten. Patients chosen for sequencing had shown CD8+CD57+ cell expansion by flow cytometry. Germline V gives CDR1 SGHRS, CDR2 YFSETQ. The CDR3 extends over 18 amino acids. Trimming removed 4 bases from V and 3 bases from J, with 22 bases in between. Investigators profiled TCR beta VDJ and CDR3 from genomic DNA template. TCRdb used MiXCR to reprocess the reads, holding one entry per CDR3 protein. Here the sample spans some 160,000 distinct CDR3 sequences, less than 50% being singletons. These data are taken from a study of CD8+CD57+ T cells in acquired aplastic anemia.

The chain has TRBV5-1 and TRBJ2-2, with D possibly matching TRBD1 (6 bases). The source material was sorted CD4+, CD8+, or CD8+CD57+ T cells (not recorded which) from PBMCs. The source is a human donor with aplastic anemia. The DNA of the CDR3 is TGCGCCAGCAGCCCCCTTCGCGGGTCAGGGGTTGACACCGGGGAGCTGTTTTTT. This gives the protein CASSPLRGSGVDTGELFF.